The present TCR beta chain was sequenced within a study of blood T cell repertoires in COVID-19. As for the study in general: T cells, B-cell-depleted T cells, or PBMCs supplied cDNA or gDNA.

CDR1 is SGHTA and CDR2 is FQGNSA in the germline V gene. The CDR3 spans 14 residues. V lost 10 bases and J 0 bases, leaving 14 bases between the germline ends. The authors' processing: Amplification of reference gene primers provided the estimated nucleated cell counts. The protocol was immunoSEQ multiplex PCR, while the TCRdb copy is restricted to in-frame clones and leaves out a portion. Clone size and V and J calls were adopted from that table, with D and trimming inferred from the DNA. In the table there are about 110,000 clones, approximately 80% of which are singletons. This receptor was taken from a man in his 70s with acute or convalescent COVID-19. The gene calls are TRBV7-2 and TRBJ2-3; tentatively, D is TRBD1 (6 bases). Sequencing was carried out using peripheral blood. CDR3 nucleotides: TGTGCCACCAAAGGGGGAGCTAGCACAGATACGCAGTATTTT. Its protein is CATKGGASTDTQYF.